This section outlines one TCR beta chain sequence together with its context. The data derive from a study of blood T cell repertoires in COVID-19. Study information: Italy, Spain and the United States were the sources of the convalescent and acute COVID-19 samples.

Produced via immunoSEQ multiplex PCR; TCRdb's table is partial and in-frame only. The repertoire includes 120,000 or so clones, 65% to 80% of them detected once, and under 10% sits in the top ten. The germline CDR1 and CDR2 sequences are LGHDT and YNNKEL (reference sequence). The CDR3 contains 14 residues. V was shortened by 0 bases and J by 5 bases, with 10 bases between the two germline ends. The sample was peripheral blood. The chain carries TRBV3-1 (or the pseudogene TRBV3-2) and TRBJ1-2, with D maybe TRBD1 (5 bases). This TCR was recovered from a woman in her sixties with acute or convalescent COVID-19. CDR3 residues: CASSQDWGVYGYTF. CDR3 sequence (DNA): TGTGCCAGCAGCCAAGACTGGGGGGTATATGGCTACACCTTC.